These T cell receptor beta chains were read from a single sample in a study of graft-versus-host responses after intestinal transplantation. The protocol was immunoSEQ multiplex PCR, while the TCRdb copy is restricted to in-frame clones and leaves out a portion. Among tens of thousands of clones, 87% were seen once, and the ten largest hold approximately 10%. Sample: PBMCs, taken around 430 days after intestinal transplantation. These receptor sequences come from a human patient who received an intestinal transplant, so some T cells may come from the graft donor. Both conserved end residues are part of each CDR3. Each record gives: clone size, J gene, V gene, CDR3 protein. Not every row has a clone size; where given, it reads once, few, many or a size class.

size: .; J: TRBJ2-7; V: TRBV4-1; CDR3: CASSLGFPSYEQYF
size: .; J: TRBJ1-5; V: TRBV25-1; CDR3: CASSESSGNNQPRHF
size: few; J: TRBJ2-2; V: TRBV21-1; CDR3: CASSKEPRTGELFF
size: once; J: TRBJ1-1; V: TRBV29-1; CDR3: CSAYSFTGPGNTEAFF
size: .; J: TRBJ2-3; V: TRBV27; CDR3: CASSGAATTDTQYF
size: .; J: TRBJ1-2; V: TRBV15; CDR3: CATSRGRIGPIGYTF
size: .; J: TRBJ2-1; V: TRBV6-5; CDR3: CASSEVSWNEQFF
size: once; J: TRBJ1-5; V: TRBV14; CDR3: CASSRRRDSCNQPQHF
size: once; J: TRBJ2-5; V: TRBV5-1; CDR3: CASSLVGLETQYF
size: once; J: TRBJ1-2; V: TRBV7-2; CDR3: CASRPGQENGYTF
size: .; J: TRBJ2-1; V: TRBV5-1; CDR3: CASSLGGSANEQFF
size: .; J: TRBJ2-2; V: TRBV10-2; CDR3: CASSDFNTGELFF
size: .; J: TRBJ2-3; V: TRBV6-1; CDR3: CASRRTPPAPDTQYF
size: .; J: TRBJ1-5; V: TRBV5-6; CDR3: CASSLAKGLRRTQHF
size: .; J: TRBJ1-1; V: TRBV11-3; CDR3: CASRRWRASTEAFF
size: .; J: TRBJ1-1; V: TRBV19; CDR3: CASSIDGGGLETEAFF
size: .; J: TRBJ1-2; V: TRBV14; CDR3: CASSHIDRGLYGYTF
size: .; J: TRBJ1-1; V: TRBV29-1; CDR3: CSAVAGGRTEAFF
size: .; J: TRBJ2-7; V: TRBV11-2; CDR3: CASSLGLAGYEQYF
size: .; J: TRBJ2-1; V: TRBV19; CDR3: CASSILPGSPGGNEQFF
size: .; J: TRBJ2-3; V: TRBV29-1; CDR3: CSVLAGADTQYF
size: .; J: TRBJ1-2; V: TRBV4-1; CDR3: CASSQDASWVGGNYGYTF
size: .; J: TRBJ2-1; V: TRBV7-9; CDR3: CASSLVSGRAVWEQFF
size: .; J: TRBJ1-1; V: TRBV18; CDR3: CASSPPGRNTEAFF
size: .; J: TRBJ2-1; V: TRBV7-2; CDR3: CASSLAGVSLSFVGYNEQFF
size: .; J: TRBJ2-7; V: TRBV6-1; CDR3: CASSEWVAATYEQYF
size: .; J: TRBJ2-1; V: TRBV9; CDR3: CASSVETPGAGPRAFF
size: .; J: TRBJ2-2; V: TRBV6-5; CDR3: CASIQGGTGELFF
size: .; J: TRBJ2-7; V: TRBV5-1; CDR3: CASSLDLSYEQYF
size: once; J: TRBJ2-1; V: TRBV29-1; CDR3: CSVGGGGYNEQFF
size: .; J: TRBJ1-2; V: TRBV10-1; CDR3: CARTDYYGYTF
size: .; J: TRBJ2-7; V: TRBV10-3; CDR3: CASSRGLLEQYF
size: .; J: TRBJ1-4; V: TRBV2; CDR3: CASRDTGFANEKLFF
size: .; J: TRBJ2-7; V: TRBV6-5; CDR3: CASSYSYWTGLYEQYF
size: .; J: TRBJ2-1; V: TRBV19; CDR3: CASSTIQGKSNEQFF
size: .; J: TRBJ1-3; V: TRBV5-1; CDR3: CASSLEGPNSGNTIYF
size: .; J: TRBJ1-2; V: TRBV4-3; CDR3: CASSQRAGAGGYTF
size: .; J: TRBJ1-6; V: TRBV27; CDR3: CASRGGLISYNSPLHF
size: .; J: TRBJ2-5; V: TRBV19; CDR3: CASSTLAGVGITYF
size: .; J: TRBJ2-2; V: TRBV7-9; CDR3: CASSPPPRGAGELFF
size: .; J: TRBJ2-7; V: TRBV18; CDR3: CASSPQGRASYEQYF
size: .; J: TRBJ1-1; V: TRBV11-2; CDR3: CASSRHVGWTEAFF
size: once; J: TRBJ2-7; V: TRBV10-3; CDR3: CAINPTGNHEQYF
size: .; J: TRBJ2-7; V: TRBV6-5; CDR3: CASKPGTASYEQYF
size: .; J: TRBJ1-6; V: TRBV2; CDR3: CASSETGTAGGSPLHF
size: .; J: TRBJ2-4; V: TRBV28; CDR3: CASSPRQGTRAKNIQYF
size: .; J: TRBJ2-5; V: TRBV4-1; CDR3: CASSRGIGDETQYF
size: .; J: TRBJ2-2; V: TRBV2; CDR3: CASSETGSLTGELFF
size: .; J: TRBJ2-7; V: TRBV4-2; CDR3: CASSLSGSYEQYF
size: .; J: TRBJ2-1; V: TRBV15; CDR3: CATSTRDGVDLVQFF
size: few; J: TRBJ2-7; V: TRBV2; CDR3: CASSETSGSTYEQYF
size: .; J: TRBJ1-4; V: TRBV6-1; CDR3: CASRPPGTGSEKLFF
size: .; J: TRBJ1-5; V: TRBV6-5; CDR3: CASSEVAGNQPQHF
size: few; J: TRBJ1-2; V: TRBV5-1; CDR3: CASSLSTAYGYTF
size: once; J: TRBJ1-2; V: TRBV19; CDR3: CASSTPEVRGSDYGYTF
size: .; J: TRBJ1-1; V: TRBV2; CDR3: CASSDEQNTEAFF
size: .; J: TRBJ1-1; V: TRBV19; CDR3: CASSLGQNTEAFF